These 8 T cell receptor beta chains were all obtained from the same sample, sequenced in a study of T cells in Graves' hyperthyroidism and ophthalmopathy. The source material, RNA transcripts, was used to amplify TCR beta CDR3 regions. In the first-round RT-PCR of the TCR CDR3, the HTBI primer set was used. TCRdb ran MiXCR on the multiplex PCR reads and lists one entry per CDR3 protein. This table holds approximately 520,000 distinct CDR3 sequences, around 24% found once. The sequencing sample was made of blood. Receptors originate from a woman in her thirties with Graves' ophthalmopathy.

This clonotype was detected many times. CDR3 in DNA: TGTGCCAGCAGTGAGGTCCTCAGGGGGCGACACGGCTACACCTTC. This sequence encodes CASSEVLRGRHGYTF. This chain joins TRBV2 and TRBJ1-2, with 8 bases that match TRBD1. The germline gives CDR1 SNHLY, CDR2 FYNNEI. The ends lost 3 bases at V and 8 bases at J; junction bases unmatched: 11. The CDR3 totals 15 residues.

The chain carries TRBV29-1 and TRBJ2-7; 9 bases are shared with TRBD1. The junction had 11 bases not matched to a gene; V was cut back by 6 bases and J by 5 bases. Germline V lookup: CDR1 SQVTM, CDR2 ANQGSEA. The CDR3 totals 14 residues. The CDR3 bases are TGCAGCGTCCGAAAGGGACAGGGAACTAACGAGCAGTACTTC. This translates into CSVRKGQGTNEQYF.

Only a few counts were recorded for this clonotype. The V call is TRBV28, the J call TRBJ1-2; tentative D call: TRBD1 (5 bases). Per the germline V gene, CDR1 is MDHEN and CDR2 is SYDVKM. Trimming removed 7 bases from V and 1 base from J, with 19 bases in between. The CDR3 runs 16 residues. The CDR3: CASIPRDRTINYGYTF. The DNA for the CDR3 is TGTGCCAGCATACCTCGGGACCGCACAATTAACTATGGCTACACCTTC.

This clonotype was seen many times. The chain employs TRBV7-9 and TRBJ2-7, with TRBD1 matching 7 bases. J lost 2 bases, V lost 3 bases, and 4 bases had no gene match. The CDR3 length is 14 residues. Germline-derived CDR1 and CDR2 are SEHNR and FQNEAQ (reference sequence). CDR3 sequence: CASSLGQQTYEQYF. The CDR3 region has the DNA TGTGCCAGCAGCTTGGGACAGCAGACCTACGAGCAGTACTTC.

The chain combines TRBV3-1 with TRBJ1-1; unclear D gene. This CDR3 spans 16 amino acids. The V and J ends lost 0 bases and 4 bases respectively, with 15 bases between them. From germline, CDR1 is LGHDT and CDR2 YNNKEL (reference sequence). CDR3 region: CASSQDADTVGTEAFF. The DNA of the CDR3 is TGTGCCAGCAGCCAAGACGCGGATACTGTGGGCACTGAAGCTTTCTTT.

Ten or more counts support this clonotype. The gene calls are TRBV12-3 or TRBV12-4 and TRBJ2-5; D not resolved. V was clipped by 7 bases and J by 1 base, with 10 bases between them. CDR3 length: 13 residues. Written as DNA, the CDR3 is TGTGCCAGCATGCCGAGGCTCCAAGAGACCCAGTACTTC. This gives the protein CASMPRLQETQYF.

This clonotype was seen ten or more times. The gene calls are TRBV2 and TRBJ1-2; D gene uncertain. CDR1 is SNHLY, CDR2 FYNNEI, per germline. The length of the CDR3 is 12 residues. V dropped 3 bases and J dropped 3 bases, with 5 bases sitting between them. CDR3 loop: CASSDSYYGYTF. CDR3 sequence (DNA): TGTGCCAGCAGTGACAGCTACTATGGCTACACCTTC.

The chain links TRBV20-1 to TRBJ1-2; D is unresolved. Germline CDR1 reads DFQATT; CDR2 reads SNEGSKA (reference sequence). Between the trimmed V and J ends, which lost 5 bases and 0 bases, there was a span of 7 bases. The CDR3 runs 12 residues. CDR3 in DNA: TGCAGTGCTCACAGTACTAACTATGGCTACACCTTC. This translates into CSAHSTNYGYTF.